This T cell receptor beta chain was captured by sequencing in a study of T-cell memory formation after mild COVID-19. TCRdb independently ran MiXCR on the 5' RACE reads; one entry per CDR3 protein. The data contain about 440,000 distinct CDR3 sequences, roughly 20% of them singletons. This clonotype occurred many times. The antigen remains unidentified. Points from the study as a whole: There were some responding clones in pre-infection memory, which suggested that cross-reactive memory had joined.

There are 15 residues in the CDR3. With V trimmed by 4 bases and J by 3 bases, 4 bases remained unmatched. This receptor was identified in an adult woman who had mild COVID-19 (a few samples of this study predate the infection). Cell type and time point are not known. The sequencing input was PBMCs or a T cell subset sorted from them (not recorded which). The V call is TRBV12-3 or TRBV12-4, the J call TRBJ2-2; 8 bases are a match to TRBD1. Written as DNA, the CDR3 is TGTGCCAGCAGTTCAGACAGGGGATACACCGGGGAGCTGTTTTTT. This encodes CASSSDRGYTGELFF.